This entry lists 27 T cell receptor beta chains sequenced from one sample in a study of vaccination and CD4 T cells after COVID-19. Treatment of the sample: approximately 9-day PBMC culture with coronavirus spike peptide pools or control peptides (ViraFEST assay). The assay that was used to sequence DNA from cultured CD4+ T cells was the Oncomine TCR Beta short-read assay. Each CDR3 protein is one row after TCRdb ran MiXCR on the PCR reads. The data contain 15,000 to 20,000 distinct CDR3 sequences, 50% of them singletons. No antigens are known for them. The sample was CD4+ T cells from blood, cultured in vitro. The receptor set was obtained from a human donor who had recovered from COVID-19.

This clonotype was seen more than once but under ten times. The chain's CDR3 is CAWAQGAGDSPLHF. CDR3 in DNA: TGTGCCTGGGCACAGGGGGCTGGAGATTCACCCCTCCACTTT. The chain couples TRBV30 to TRBJ1-6; 9 nucleotides align to TRBD1. Trimming cost V 5 bases and J 8 bases; bases outside gene matches: 7. The germline CDR1 and CDR2 sequences are GTSNPN and SVGIG (reference sequence). The CDR3 length is 14 residues.

This clonotype occurred a few times. The V and J genes are TRBV18 and TRBJ1-5; weak D call: TRBD1 (5 bases). The CDR3 spans 13 residues. The germline V gene has CDR1 KGHSH and CDR2 LQKENI. V lost 3 bases and J lost 7, with 10 bases in between. The CDR3 loop is CASSPGHGQPQHF. The CDR3 nucleotides are TGTGCCAGCTCACCCGGACACGGCCAGCCCCAGCATTTT.

The rearrangement joins TRBV6-2 or TRBV6-3 to TRBJ2-1; 10 bases fit TRBD2. After removal of 6 bases from V and 7 bases from J, the junction contained 9 bases not matched to a gene. Germline V gene lookup returns CDR1 MNHEY and CDR2 SVGEGT. This CDR3 is built from 15 residues. In DNA, the CDR3 is TGTGCCAGCAGGTTAGCGGGAGGCGAAGGAAATGAGCAGTTCTTC. Amino acids: CASRLAGGEGNEQFF.

This rearrangement joins TRBV7-6 to TRBJ1-3; D is ambiguous. The CDR3 is 16 residues long. The V gene lost 3 bases and the J gene lost 4 bases, with 16 bases spanning the gap. The germline V gene has CDR1 SGHVS and CDR2 FNYEAQ. The CDR3 loop is CASSFEEFYSGNTIYF. For the CDR3, the DNA is TGTGCCAGCAGCTTTGAAGAGTTTTACAGCGGAAACACCATATATTTT. Supplemented by reference TRBV7-6 and TRBJ1-3, the full variable domain reads GAGVSQSPRYKVTKRGQDVALRCDPISGHVSLYWYRQALGQGPEFLTYFNYEAQQDKSGLPNDRFSAERPEGSISTLTIQRTEQRDSAMYRCASSFEEFYSGNTIYFGEGSWLTVV.

This chain links TRBV2 with TRBJ2-2; 7 bases map to TRBD1. This CDR3 is built from 14 residues. The germline V gene has CDR1 SNHLY and CDR2 FYNNEI. V lost 7 bases, J lost 1 base, and 3 bases stayed unmatched. The CDR3 DNA sequence: TGTGCCAGCAAGGGGACAGAGAACACCGGGGAGCTGTTTTTT. Translated: CASKGTENTGELFF.

The chain combines TRBV11-3 with TRBJ2-7; 12 bases map to TRBD2. The CDR3 consists of 17 residues. Germline CDR1 is SGHNT and CDR2 is YENEEA. The junction had 10 bases not matched to a gene; V was cut back by 5 bases and J by 2 bases. CDR3 sequence (DNA): TGTGCCAGCAGCGCCGGGACTAGCGGGCAATCCGCCTACGAGCAGTACTTC. Translated, it gives CASSAGTSGQSAYEQYF.

This clonotype was detected only a few times. CDR3 in amino acids: CASSFIVSGNTIYF. Here the CDR3 DNA reads TGTGCCAGCAGCTTCATAGTCTCTGGAAACACCATATATTTT. The V gene is TRBV7-9, the J gene TRBJ1-3; D uncertain. Germline V CDR1 and CDR2: SEHNR, FQNEAQ (reference sequence). The V and J ends lost 3 bases and 0 bases respectively, with 6 bases between them. The CDR3 is 14 residues long. The full variable domain, with the rest looked up from reference TRBV7-9 and TRBJ1-3, is DTGVSQNPRHKITKRGQNVTFRCDPISEHNRLYWYRQTLGQGPEFLTYFQNEAQLEKSRLLSDRFSAERPKGSFSTLEIQRTEQGDSAMYLCASSFIVSGNTIYFGEGSWLTVV.

This clonotype has more than one count but fewer than ten. This rearrangement joins TRBV19 to TRBJ1-5; tentatively, D is TRBD1 (5 bases). This CDR3 has 13 amino acids. V was clipped by 8 bases and J by 3 bases, with 11 bases between them. Germline V gene lookup returns CDR1 LNHDA and CDR2 SQIVND (reference sequence). In nucleotides, the CDR3 is TGTGCCAGTGACTCAGGGTACAATCAGCCCCAGCATTTT. Translated: CASDSGYNQPQHF.

The gene calls are TRBV6-2 or TRBV6-3 and TRBJ1-1; tentative D call: TRBD1 (5 bases). Germline assignment: CDR1 MNHEY and CDR2 SVGEGT. This CDR3 is 13 amino acids long. Trimming stripped 7 bases from V and 4 bases from J, with 13 bases between. The CDR3 sequence is CASTQGQGTEAFF. CDR3 nucleotide sequence: TGTGCCAGCACCCAGGGTCAGGGCACTGAAGCTTTCTTT.

This clonotype was picked up a small number of times. An end of the junction does not agree with germline; a read error may underlie this. The chain uses TRBV11-2 and TRBJ1-5; no clear D gene. CDR1 and CDR2 (germline): SGHAT, FQNNGV. This CDR3 has 14 residues. The CDR3: CASSVEPENQPQHF. CDR3 in DNA: TGTGCCAGCAGCGTAGAGCCAGAGAATCAGCCCCAGCATTTT.

The J gene is TRBJ1-1, the V gene TRBV27, with no clear D. CDR1 MNHEY and CDR2 SMNVEV come from the germline V gene (reference sequence). CDR3 length: 14 residues. The ends were cut back, 4 bases at V and 0 bases at J, with 9 bases in the middle. CDR3 DNA: TGTGCCAGCAGTTCCCGGACCCTGAACACTGAAGCTTTCTTT. Translating gives CASSSRTLNTEAFF.

The chain uses TRBV19 and TRBJ2-1; TRBD2 aligns across 13 bases. The CDR3 length is 18 residues. Germline CDR1 is LNHDA and CDR2 is SQIVND (reference sequence). Trimming took 3 bases from V and 2 from J; bases not matched to a gene: 7. CDR3 amino acids: CASSMRTSGRGTYNEQFF. In DNA, the CDR3 is TGTGCCAGTAGTATGCGGACTAGCGGGAGAGGTACCTACAATGAGCAGTTCTTC. Full variable domain (missing parts from reference TRBV19 and TRBJ2-1): DGGITQSPKYLFRKEGQNVTLSCEQNLNHDAMYWYRQDPGQGLRLIYYSQIVNDFQKGDIAEGYSVSREKKESFPLTVTSAQKNPTAFYLCASSMRTSGRGTYNEQFFGPGTRLTVL.

The chain couples TRBV28 to TRBJ2-5, with 9 positions matching TRBD1. CDR1 is MDHEN and CDR2 is SYDVKM in the germline V gene. The J segment lost 6 bases and the V segment lost 6 bases, leaving 11 bases of the junction unmatched. CDR3 size: 15 residues. CDR3 residues: CASSLWTGDRKTQYF. In DNA, the CDR3 is TGTGCCAGCAGCCTATGGACAGGGGATAGGAAGACCCAGTACTTC. The variable domain in full, completed from reference TRBV28 and TRBJ2-5, reads DVKVTQSSRYLVKRTGEKVFLECVQDMDHENMFWYRQDPGLGLRLIYFSYDVKMKEKGDIPEGYSVSREKKERFSLILESASTNQTSMYLCASSLWTGDRKTQYFGPGTRLLVL.

This clonotype was counted a few times. The chain is built from TRBV2 and TRBJ2-3; TRBD1 is a possible D gene (5 bases). The CDR3 covers 12 residues. Germline V gives CDR1 SNHLY, CDR2 FYNNEI. The V end was cut by 7 bases, the J end by 5 bases, with 10 bases between. CDR3 in amino acids: CASTPGRDTQYF. In nucleotides, the CDR3 is TGTGCCAGCACTCCAGGGCGAGATACGCAGTATTTT.

The V call is TRBV10-1, the J call TRBJ1-6, with a tentative D call TRBD1 (6 bases). This CDR3 is 14 amino acids long. Trimming took off 6 bases at V and 4 bases at J, with 10 bases between the two ends. Per the germline V gene, CDR1 is WNHNN and CDR2 is SYGVQD (reference sequence). The CDR3 DNA sequence: TGCGCCAGCAGCCTCAGGGGTTATAATTCACCCCTCCACTTT. Amino acid sequence: CASSLRGYNSPLHF.

This clonotype was observed once. The chain combines TRBV7-9 with TRBJ2-3, with a possible D match to TRBD1 (6 bases). The length of the CDR3 is 14 residues. The germline V and J ends were trimmed by 9 bases and 5 bases, with 18 bases remaining between them. The germline gives CDR1 SEHNR, CDR2 FQNEAQ (reference sequence). The CDR3 is CASQRAGAGDTQYF. DNA for the CDR3: TGTGCCAGTCAGAGGGCAGGGGCGGGAGATACGCAGTATTTT.

The chain links TRBV24-1 to TRBJ2-1; D is possibly TRBD1 (6 bases). The CDR3 is 17 residues long. CDR1 is KGHDR, CDR2 SFDVKD, per germline. V lost 4 bases to trimming and J lost 3 bases, with 18 bases between them. The CDR3 DNA reads as TGTGCCACCAGTGACAGGGGACCGGGACACCTCTACAATGAGCAGTTCTTC. This sequence encodes CATSDRGPGHLYNEQFF.

The chain recombines TRBV27 with TRBJ1-1; a weak D match, TRBD1 (5 bases). CDR1 is MNHEY and CDR2 is SMNVEV in the germline V gene (reference sequence). The germline V and J ends were trimmed by 8 bases and 11 bases, with 12 bases remaining between them. CDR3 length: 10 amino acids. CDR3 in amino acids: CASGRGNAFF. Written as DNA, the CDR3 is TGTGCCAGCGGAAGGGGCAACGCTTTCTTT.

The chain links TRBV6-4 to TRBJ1-3, with 7 bases identical to TRBD1. There are 14 residues in the CDR3. The germline CDR1 and CDR2 sequences are MRHNA and SNTAGT. V lost 5 bases, J lost 4 bases, and 5 bases stayed unmatched. The CDR3 loop is CASSTGGGGNTIYF. The CDR3 coding sequence is TGTGCCAGCAGTACGGGAGGGGGCGGAAACACCATATATTTT.

This chain connects TRBV7-6 to TRBJ2-1; 14 nucleotides align to TRBD2. With 4 bases clipped from V and 10 bases from J, the junction kept 12 bases outside the gene matches. Looked up from germline, CDR1 is SGHVS and CDR2 is FNYEAQ. This CDR3 has 17 amino acids. The CDR3 is CASSSERRTSGRREQFF. Here the CDR3 DNA reads TGTGCCAGCAGCTCCGAAAGACGGACTAGCGGGAGGCGGGAGCAGTTCTTC.

The chain is built from TRBV19 and TRBJ1-5, with 7 bases lining up with TRBD1. The germline V gene has CDR1 LNHDA and CDR2 SQIVND (reference sequence). With V trimmed by 7 bases and J by 6 bases, 9 bases remained unmatched. This CDR3 is built from 14 residues. Here the CDR3 DNA reads TGTGCCAGTACCGACACAGGGGCGGTTCAGCCCCAGCATTTT. It codes for CASTDTGAVQPQHF.

This clonotype was counted once. This chain links TRBV7-6 with TRBJ1-1; 7 positions match TRBD1. This CDR3 has 15 amino acids. With 5 bases clipped from V and 1 base from J, the junction kept 7 bases outside the gene matches. The germline gives CDR1 SGHVS, CDR2 FNYEAQ. The CDR3 bases are TGTGCCAGCAGCCCGAACTGGGACAGGAACACTGAAGCTTTCTTT. It specifies CASSPNWDRNTEAFF.

This clonotype showed up just a few times. The rearrangement links TRBV20-1 to TRBJ1-2; the D is unclear. Trimming removed 3 bases from V and 3 bases from J, with 14 bases in between. This CDR3 spans 14 amino acids. Germline CDR1 and CDR2: DFQATT and SNEGSKA (reference sequence). CDR3 in DNA: TGCAGTGCTAGCCCTGGAGGGAACCACTATGGCTACACCTTC. Protein sequence: CSASPGGNHYGYTF.

The chain links TRBV30 to TRBJ1-6; D possibly corresponds to TRBD1 (5 bases). Germline assignment: CDR1 GTSNPN and CDR2 SVGIG (reference sequence). Trimming took 4 bases from V and 8 from J, leaving 12 bases between them. This CDR3 spans 13 amino acids. The chain's CDR3 is CAWNRRGDSPLHF. In DNA form, the CDR3 reads TGTGCCTGGAATAGGCGGGGCGATTCACCCCTCCACTTT.

In this sample, this clonotype turned up a few times. The gene calls are TRBV7-8 and TRBJ1-2, with D maybe TRBD1 (5 bases). V lost 4 bases and J 4 bases, leaving 13 bases between the germline ends. From germline, CDR1 is SGHVS and CDR2 FQNEAQ. The CDR3 length is 14 residues. CDR3 DNA sequence: TGTGCCAGCAGCTCGGGACGGACCCCCTATGGCTACACCTTC. It encodes CASSSGRTPYGYTF.

The chain has TRBV28 and TRBJ1-2; D ambiguous. Germline assignment: CDR1 MDHEN and CDR2 SYDVKM. The CDR3 is made up of 11 amino acids. V was clipped by 8 bases and J by 2 bases, with 6 bases between them. The CDR3 loop is CASGQNYGYTF. The CDR3 DNA reads TGTGCCAGCGGGCAGAACTATGGCTACACCTTC.

Turning to this clonotype: Its ends do not fully match the called genes, so a read error is possible. The chain joins TRBV2 to TRBJ2-3; 7 nucleotides align to TRBD2. This CDR3 is 16 amino acids long. Germline loops: CDR1 SNHLY, CDR2 FYNNEI. The CDR3 spells CASSEAGPLPTDTQYF. The CDR3 DNA sequence: TGTGCCAGCAGCGAAGCGGGACCACTACCCACAGATACGCAGTATTTT.